The 13 T cell receptor beta chains presented below share a single source sample, sequenced in a study of technical replicates of blood from a handful of donors. Here immunoSEQ multiplex PCR was the method, and the copy in TCRdb shows in-frame clones only, minus some. The data contain over 65,000 clones, around 97% of them singletons. The sample comprised T cells isolated from PBMCs. The source is a human donor in good health.

The J gene is TRBJ2-1, the V gene TRBV21-1; no check of the table's D call, TRBD1, against the DNA was made. TRBV21-1 is a listed pseudogene. This CDR3 comprises 16 residues. CDR3 in DNA: TGTGCCAGCAGCAAAGCGACAGGGACCTCTTACAATGAGCAGTTCTTC. This codes for CASSKATGTSYNEQFF.

V usage is TRBV4-1 and J usage is TRBJ2-7; 12 bases fit TRBD1. Trimming at V came to 3 bases and at J to 5 bases, leaving 5 bases not matched to a gene. Germline CDR1 and CDR2: MGHRA and YSYEKL. This CDR3 contains 15 residues. CDR3 in DNA: TGCGCCAGCAGCCAGGGCCGGGACAGGGGGCACGAGCAGTACTTC. This translates into CASSQGRDRGHEQYF.

The V gene is TRBV4-1, the J gene TRBJ1-2; D is unclear. V lost 4 bases and J 6 bases, leaving 15 bases between the germline ends. In germline, CDR1 is MGHRA, CDR2 YSYEKL. The CDR3 has 14 residues. CDR3 sequence reads: CASSLTRGPNGYTF. As DNA, the CDR3 is TGCGCCAGCAGCCTGACTCGGGGTCCCAATGGCTACACCTTC.

The J gene is TRBJ1-2, the V gene TRBV21-1; no check of the table's D call, TRBD1, against the DNA was made. TRBV21-1 is recorded as a pseudogene. This CDR3 is 16 amino acids long. The CDR3 DNA sequence: TGTGCCAGCAGCAAACTCCCCGGACAGTTCAACTATGGCTACACCTTC. This encodes CASSKLPGQFNYGYTF.

The J gene is TRBJ2-1, the V gene TRBV27; tentative D call: TRBD1 (6 bases). Trimming took off 2 bases at V and 8 bases at J, with 25 bases between the two ends. Per the germline V gene, CDR1 is MNHEY and CDR2 is SMNVEV (reference sequence). The CDR3 contains 18 residues. The CDR3 DNA reads as TGTGCCAGCAGTTTAACCCCACCTGTGCAGGGGAGTAGGTATGAGCAGTTCTTC. Translated: CASSLTPPVQGSRYEQFF.

This clone was recorded only once. The chain uses TRBV10-2 and TRBJ1-5; TRBD1 agrees at 7 bases. V dropped 9 bases and J dropped 9; count of bases not matched to a gene: 11. Germline-derived CDR1 and CDR2 are WSHSY and SAAADI. CDR3 length: 13 residues. The CDR3 sequence: CASPPDRDRPQHF. In nucleotides, the CDR3 is TGCGCCAGTCCACCTGACAGGGATCGGCCCCAGCATTTT.

This chain connects TRBV5-4 to TRBJ2-1; D perhaps matches TRBD1 (5 bases). CDR3 length equals 15 residues. Trimming stripped 4 bases from V and 5 bases from J, with 16 bases between. The germline V gene has CDR1 SGHNT and CDR2 YYREEE (reference sequence). This CDR3 is CASSAAVLGHNEQFF. CDR3 DNA sequence: TGTGCCAGCAGCGCGGCGGTTCTGGGGCACAATGAGCAGTTCTTC.

V usage is TRBV16 and J usage is TRBJ1-2; 7 bases line up with TRBD1. In germline, CDR1 is KGHSY, CDR2 FQNENV. CDR3 length: 12 amino acids. J was trimmed by 6 bases and V by 8 bases; bases with no gene match: 6. The DNA for the CDR3 is TGTGCCAGCTCGACAGGGAACGATGGCTACACCTTC. It yields the protein CASSTGNDGYTF.

This chain connects TRBV6-1 to TRBJ2-7; 7 bases match TRBD1. Germline V gene data show CDR1 as MNHNS and CDR2 as SASEGT. The CDR3 loop spans 12 amino acids. Trimming at V came to 7 bases and at J to 5 bases, leaving 5 bases not matched to a gene. The CDR3 sequence: CASNRGPNEQYF. The CDR3 DNA sequence: TGTGCCAGCAACAGGGGTCCCAACGAGCAGTACTTC.

This clone was detected only once. The chain is built from TRBV19 and TRBJ2-1; TRBD2 might be the D (5 bases). V lost 7 bases to trimming and J lost 9 bases, with 25 bases between them. Germline V CDR1 and CDR2: LNHDA, SQIVND (reference sequence). CDR3 length equals 16 residues. In nucleotides, the CDR3 is TGTGCCAGTACCCTAGAACCCCCCTCCGGACTCACTGAGCAGTTCTTC. It yields the protein CASTLEPPSGLTEQFF.

The chain links TRBV9 to TRBJ1-2; possibly TRBD1 for D (5 bases). The V gene's germline CDR1 is SGDLS and CDR2 YYNGEE. The CDR3 is 17 amino acids. V was cut by 1 base and J by 6 bases, with 22 bases left in between. In nucleotides, the CDR3 is TGTGCCAGCAGCGTAAGCCCCACCCACACAGGAGTAGATGGCTACACCTTC. Its protein is CASSVSPTHTGVDGYTF. The full variable domain, completed using reference TRBV9 and TRBJ1-2, is DSGVTQTPKHLITATGQRVTLRCSPRSGDLSVYWYQQSLDQGLQFLIQYYNGEERAKGNILERFSAQQFPDLHSELNLSSLELGDSALYFCASSVSPTHTGVDGYTFGSGTRLTVV.

The gene calls are TRBV7-8 and TRBJ2-7, with D hard to call. V was pared by 5 bases and J by 6 bases, with 14 bases between. This CDR3 has 13 residues. The V gene's germline CDR1 is SGHVS and CDR2 FQNEAQ. CDR3 DNA: TGTGCCAGCAGCACCAGTCCCTTACGCGAGCAGTACTTC. It is translated as CASSTSPLREQYF.

This sequence joins TRBV5-1 and TRBJ2-2; TRBD2 aligns across 9 bases. Trimming took 2 bases from V and 6 from J; bases not matched to a gene: 8. Germline V gene lookup returns CDR1 SGHRS and CDR2 YFSETQ. The CDR3 loop spans 16 amino acids. CDR3 sequence (DNA): TGCGCCAGCAGCTTACCCGGGACTAGCCGGGCCGGGGAGCTGTTTTTT. Protein sequence: CASSLPGTSRAGELFF.